These T cell receptor beta chains were read from a single sample in a study of lymphopenia after photon versus proton radiotherapy. Some clones are missing from TCRdb's copy, which holds only in-frame ones; the method was immunoSEQ multiplex PCR. The sample shows under 25,000 clones, 75% to 90% of them seen only once. The sequencing used peripheral blood, collected from a patient treated with photon-based radiotherapy. The receptors originated from a man aged 55 to 69 with pancreatic cancer. Both conserved end residues are part of each CDR3. A D gene is named only where the DNA matches it firmly. Where a row states a size, it is once, few, many or the class of an expanded clone; other rows omit it.

d_gene	j_gene	v_gene	abundance	CDR3nt	CDR3aa
-	TRBJ2-1	TRBV2	-	TGTGCCAGCATCCAGGGATATGGGAATGAGCAGTTCTTC	CASIQGYGNEQFF
TRBD1	TRBJ1-1	TRBV6-1	-	TGTGCCAGCAGTGAATCTGCACAGGGGAAAGCTTTCTTT	CASSESAQGKAFF
-	TRBJ2-7	TRBV29-1	few	TGCAGCGTTGAAAGGCAGTACGAGCAGTACTTC	CSVERQYEQYF
-	TRBJ2-1	TRBV5-1	-	TGCGCCAGCAGCATTGGGGGTCACTACAATGAGCAGTTCTTC	CASSIGGHYNEQFF
-	TRBJ2-3	TRBV11-3	few	TGTGCCAGCAGCCTCGACAGGGAGGAGGCAGATACGCAGTATTTT	CASSLDREEADTQYF
TRBD1	TRBJ2-3	TRBV11-2	-	TGTGCCAGCAGCTTAAAACCGGACAGGGATAGCACAGATACGCAGTATTTT	CASSLKPDRDSTDTQYF
-	TRBJ1-2	TRBV6-1	-	TGTGCCAGCAGCGGCGCAGGATTATTGGGCTACACCTTC	CASSGAGLLGYTF
-	TRBJ1-2	TRBV6-1	-	TGTGCCAGCAGTGAAGCGGGTGCGGCTTGGTATGGCTACACCTTC	CASSEAGAAWYGYTF
TRBD1	TRBJ2-1	TRBV7-9	-	TGTGCCAGCAGCGCTAGGAGCGGGACAGGGCTCAATGAGCAGTTCTTC	CASSARSGTGLNEQFF
TRBD2	TRBJ2-5	TRBV29-1	-	TGCAGCGTCGCCCCCTTGACTAGCGGGGGACCGGAGACCCAGTACTTC	CSVAPLTSGGPETQYF
-	TRBJ1-1	TRBV7-8	once	TGTGCCAGCAGCTTATGGAACACTGAAGCTTTCTTT	CASSLWNTEAFF
-	TRBJ1-6	TRBV2	few	TGTGCCAGCAGCTCGAGCTCCTATAATTCACCCCTCCACTTT	CASSSSSYNSPLHF
TRBD1	TRBJ2-7	TRBV30	-	TGTGCCTGGAGTGTGGACAGGTACGAGCAGTACTTC	CAWSVDRYEQYF
-	TRBJ1-4	TRBV6-5	-	TGTGCCAGCAGTCCCGTGGGAACCACCGGGGAAAAACTGTTTTTT	CASSPVGTTGEKLFF
-	TRBJ1-1	TRBV11-2	-	TGTGCCAGCAGCTTAGATATAGGGGGGAACACTGAAGCTTTCTTT	CASSLDIGGNTEAFF
-	TRBJ1-2	TRBV15	-	TGTGCCACCAGCAGAGATCCTCGACGGATGGTCGTCTGGGGCTACACCTTC	CATSRDPRRMVVWGYTF
-	TRBJ1-2	TRBV30	-	TGTGCCTGGAGTAGTTGGACATCCCCGCCCGATGGCTACACCTTC	CAWSSWTSPPDGYTF
TRBD2	TRBJ2-3	TRBV7-2	few	TGTGCCAGCAGACCAATGCGGGGGGCAGATACGCAGTATTTT	CASRPMRGADTQYF
TRBD2	TRBJ2-3	TRBV5-1	-	TGCGCCAGCAGCTTGGCAGCGGGAGTTTCCACAGATACGCAGTATTTT	CASSLAAGVSTDTQYF
TRBD1	TRBJ2-2	TRBV4-3	-	TGCGCCAGCAGCCAAGATACAGGGGCCGGGGAGCTGTTTTTT	CASSQDTGAGELFF
-	TRBJ2-7	TRBV18	-	TGTGCCAGCTCACCTAACCGGGGAAGGTTGAGCGAGCAGTACTTC	CASSPNRGRLSEQYF
-	TRBJ2-1	TRBV11-2	-	TGTGCCAGCAGCTTAGGGATTGATCGAAATGAGCAGTTCTTC	CASSLGIDRNEQFF
-	TRBJ1-1	TRBV18	-	TGTGCCAGCTCATCAACATCCCCCTTCTTAGAGAACACTGAAGCTTTCTTT	CASSSTSPFLENTEAFF